Below, 17 T cell receptor beta chains from the same sample are listed, as sequenced in a study of identical twins. One entry per CDR3 protein results from TCRdb running MiXCR on the 5' RACE reads. Among under 800,000 distinct CDR3 sequences listed, about 20% were seen once. The data were also submitted as part of a second study, on T cells expressing NK-cell markers.

Material for sequencing was PBMCs. All receptors come from a woman aged 18-29 years in good health.

The rearrangement joins TRBV6-5 to TRBJ2-2; D remains unclear. The CDR3 totals 14 residues. CDR1 is MNHEY, CDR2 SVGAGI, per germline. The V end lost 1 base, the J end lost 0 bases, and 3 bases lay between the germline ends. CDR3 residues: CASSYYSNTGELFF. The CDR3 DNA is TGTGCCAGCAGTTACTACTCGAACACCGGGGAGCTGTTTTTT.

This clonotype has just a few counts. The rearrangement uses TRBV7-3 and TRBJ1-2; a possible D gene is TRBD1 (5 bases). The V gene lost 3 bases and the J gene lost 6 bases, with 11 bases spanning the gap. The germline CDR1 and CDR2 sequences are SGHTA and FQGTGA. CDR3 length: 13 residues. DNA for the CDR3: TGTGCCAGCAGCTTGAGCAGGGATGATGGCTACACCTTC. It translates to CASSLSRDDGYTF.

The V gene is TRBV11-1, the J gene TRBJ2-2, with 14 bases matching TRBD2. From germline, CDR1 is SGHAT and CDR2 FQDESV (reference sequence). This CDR3 has 18 residues. The junction had 12 bases not matched to a gene; V was cut back by 7 bases and J by 5 bases. CDR3 amino acids: CASTLRTSGRTITGELFF. As DNA, the CDR3 is TGTGCCAGCACCTTGCGGACTAGCGGGAGGACCATAACCGGGGAGCTGTTTTTT.

The V and J genes are TRBV30 and TRBJ2-2, with 10 bases identical to TRBD2. The V segment lost 4 bases and the J segment 6 bases; nucleotides outside the gene matches: 5. The length of the CDR3 is 14 residues. Germline values: CDR1 GTSNPN, CDR2 SVGIG (reference sequence). In nucleotides, the CDR3 is TGTGCCTGGATGAGCGGGAGGGCAGCCGGGGAGCTGTTTTTT. Its translation: CAWMSGRAAGELFF.

This clonotype was seen only a few times. V usage is TRBV7-9 and J usage is TRBJ2-5, with a possible D match to TRBD2 (5 bases). The CDR3 loop spans 14 amino acids. Germline V lookup: CDR1 SEHNR, CDR2 FQNEAQ (reference sequence). The V end was cut by 4 bases, the J end by 5 bases, with 14 bases between. The CDR3 here is CASSWGERRETQYF. The CDR3 DNA sequence: TGTGCCAGCAGCTGGGGAGAGCGGAGGGAGACCCAGTACTTC.

The chain links TRBV7-2 to TRBJ2-5; TRBD2 agrees at 8 bases. The germline V gene encodes CDR1 SGHTA and CDR2 FQGNSA. The CDR3 sequence is 15 residues long. V lost 5 bases and J lost 1; bases outside the gene matches: 6. The CDR3 here is CASSVSGGTQETQYF. As DNA, the CDR3 is TGTGCCAGCAGCGTCAGCGGGGGAACCCAAGAGACCCAGTACTTC.

This chain connects TRBV6-1 to TRBJ2-5; 10 positions match TRBD1. This CDR3 has 15 amino acids. Trimming took 6 bases from V and 5 from J; bases not matched to a gene: 9. CDR1 and CDR2 from the germline V gene are MNHNS and SASEGT. The CDR3 sequence is CASRTGTGVIETQYF. CDR3 DNA sequence: TGTGCCAGCAGAACTGGGACAGGGGTGATTGAGACCCAGTACTTC.

V gene TRBV2 combines with J gene TRBJ2-7, with 13 bases that match TRBD2. The germline V gene encodes CDR1 SNHLY and CDR2 FYNNEI. Losses at the gene ends were 1 base for V and 12 bases for J; bases not matched to a gene: 3. This CDR3 region has 13 residues. CDR3 DNA sequence: TGTGCCAGCAGTGAAGAACTAGCGGGAGGGTGGTACTTC. Translated, it gives CASSEELAGGWYF.

J is TRBJ2-5 and V is TRBV20-1, with 8 bases lining up with TRBD2. The CDR3 totals 11 residues. CDR1 and CDR2 from the germline V gene are DFQATT and SNEGSKA (reference sequence). Trimming took 7 bases from V and 9 from J; bases not matched to a gene: 7. The CDR3 reads CSGGGLGPQYF. In DNA, the CDR3 is TGCAGTGGCGGGGGGCTGGGTCCCCAGTACTTC.

In this sample, this clonotype turned up a few times. CDR3: CASSYLVGTGELFF. CDR3 coding DNA: TGTGCCAGCAGCTACTTGGTCGGCACCGGGGAGCTGTTTTTT. The rearrangement links TRBV7-9 to TRBJ2-2; no definite D call. The CDR3 has 14 residues. CDR1 and CDR2 (germline): SEHNR, FQNEAQ (reference sequence). V was trimmed by 4 bases and J by 4 bases, leaving 10 bases between them.

V gene TRBV10-3 combines with J gene TRBJ1-1; D is unresolved. Per the germline V gene, CDR1 is ENHRY and CDR2 is SYGVKD. V gave up 4 bases and J gave up 5 bases, with 8 bases separating them. The CDR3 is 12 amino acids. The CDR3 nucleotides are TGTGCCATCAGTGGGAAGGGAACTGAAGCTTTCTTT. Translating it yields CAISGKGTEAFF.

V and J are TRBV29-1 and TRBJ2-1; 8 bases match TRBD2. Trimming cost V 6 bases and J 5 bases; bases outside gene matches: 6. Germline V gene lookup returns CDR1 SQVTM and CDR2 ANQGSEA. The CDR3 is made up of 13 amino acids. This chain's CDR3 is CSVASGPHNEQFF. DNA of the CDR3: TGCAGCGTGGCTAGCGGGCCCCACAATGAGCAGTTCTTC.

In its sample, this clonotype was seen a few times. The chain carries TRBV20-1 and TRBJ2-1; D tentatively reads TRBD1 or TRBD2 (5 bases each). The CDR3 sequence is 17 residues long. Germline loops: CDR1 DFQATT, CDR2 SNEGSKA (reference sequence). V shed 0 bases and J shed 0 bases, with 15 bases lying between them. CDR3 loop: CSARDQSGTSSYNEQFF. Here the CDR3 DNA reads TGCAGTGCTAGAGATCAATCCGGGACCTCCTCCTACAATGAGCAGTTCTTC.

V gene TRBV20-1 combines with J gene TRBJ2-2; D gene ambiguous. Germline assignment: CDR1 DFQATT and CDR2 SNEGSKA (reference sequence). The V and J ends lost 6 bases and 8 bases respectively, with 22 bases between them. The CDR3 extends over 15 amino acids. The CDR3 loop is CSAAPVTASPGELFF. CDR3 bases: TGCAGTGCGGCTCCGGTCACTGCATCCCCGGGGGAGCTGTTTTTT.

This clonotype has at least ten counts. This chain uses TRBV29-1 with TRBJ2-1; 10 bases are a match to TRBD1. Germline V CDR1 and CDR2: SQVTM, ANQGSEA. Trimming cost V 4 bases and J 2 bases; bases outside gene matches: 8. The length of the CDR3 is 16 residues. The CDR3, as DNA: TGCAGCGTTGTATTCCGGGACAGGGGCACCTACAATGAGCAGTTCTTC. Encoded protein: CSVVFRDRGTYNEQFF.

The rearrangement links TRBV10-3 to TRBJ2-2, with 9 nucleotides matching TRBD2. Germline V gene data show CDR1 as ENHRY and CDR2 as SYGVKD. The CDR3 consists of 12 residues. J gave up 9 bases and V 9 bases, and 5 bases lay outside the gene matches. DNA for the CDR3: TGTGCCATAGAGGGGACTAGCCGGGAGCTGTTTTTT. Translating gives CAIEGTSRELFF.

The sample holds a few counts of this clonotype. This chain connects TRBV29-1 to TRBJ2-3; 9 nucleotides line up with TRBD1. With V trimmed by 4 bases and J by 5 bases, 4 bases remained unmatched. Germline-derived CDR1 and CDR2 are SQVTM and ANQGSEA. This CDR3 spans 13 amino acids. Here the CDR3 reads CSVGTGGVDTQYF. Here the CDR3 DNA reads TGCAGCGTTGGAACAGGGGGCGTAGATACGCAGTATTTT.